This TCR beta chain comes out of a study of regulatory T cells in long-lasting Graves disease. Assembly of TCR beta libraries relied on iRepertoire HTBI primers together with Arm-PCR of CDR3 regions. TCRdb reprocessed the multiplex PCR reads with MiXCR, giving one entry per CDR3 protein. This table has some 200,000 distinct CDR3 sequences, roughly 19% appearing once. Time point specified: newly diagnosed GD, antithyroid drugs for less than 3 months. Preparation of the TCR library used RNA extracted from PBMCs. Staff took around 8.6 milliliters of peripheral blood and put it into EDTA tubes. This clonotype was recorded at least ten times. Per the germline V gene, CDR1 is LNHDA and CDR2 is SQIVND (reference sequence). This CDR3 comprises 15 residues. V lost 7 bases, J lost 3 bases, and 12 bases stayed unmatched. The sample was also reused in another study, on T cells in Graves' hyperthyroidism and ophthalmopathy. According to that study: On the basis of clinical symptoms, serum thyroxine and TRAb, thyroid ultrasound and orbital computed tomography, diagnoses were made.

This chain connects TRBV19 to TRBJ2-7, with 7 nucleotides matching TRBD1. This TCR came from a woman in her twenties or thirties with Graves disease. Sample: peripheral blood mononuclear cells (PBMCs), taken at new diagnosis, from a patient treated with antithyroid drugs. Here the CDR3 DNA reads TGTGCCAGTAAGGCCTCAACCGGGACAGTCTACGAGCAGTACTTC. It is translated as CASKASTGTVYEQYF.